The subject of this entry is one TCR beta chain. Its antigen is still unknown. The sample is drawn from a study of CD4+ T cells in melanoma. Germline CDR1 and CDR2: SGHDN and FVKESK. The CDR3 covers 15 residues. V was clipped by 2 bases and J by 2 bases, with 12 bases between them. Study outcomes and limitations: Diverse differentiation states were reported for melanoma neoantigen-specific CD4+ T cells.

Repertoires were generated with immunoSEQ multiplex PCR, while TCRdb's copy carries only in-frame clones and drops some. In the table there are about 120,000 clones, about nine tenths of which are singletons. The sample consisted of peripheral blood. The V and J genes are TRBV14 and TRBJ1-1; D perhaps matches TRBD1 (6 bases). The sequence derives from a human donor with melanoma. DNA for the CDR3: TGTGCCAGCAGCCAACCCAGGGGACTAAACACTGAAGCTTTCTTT. Protein sequence: CASSQPRGLNTEAFF.